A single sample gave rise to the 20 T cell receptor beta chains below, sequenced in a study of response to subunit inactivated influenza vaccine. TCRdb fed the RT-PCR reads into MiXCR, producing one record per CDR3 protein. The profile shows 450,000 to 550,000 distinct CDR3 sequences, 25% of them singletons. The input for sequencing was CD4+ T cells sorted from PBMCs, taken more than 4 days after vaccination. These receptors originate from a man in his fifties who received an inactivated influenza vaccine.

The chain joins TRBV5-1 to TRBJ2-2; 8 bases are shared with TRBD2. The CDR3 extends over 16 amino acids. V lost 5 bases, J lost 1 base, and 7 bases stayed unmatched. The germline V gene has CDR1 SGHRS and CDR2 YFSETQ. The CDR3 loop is CASRAPGLVNTGELFF. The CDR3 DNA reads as TGCGCCAGCAGGGCTCCGGGACTAGTGAACACCGGGGAGCTGTTTTTT.

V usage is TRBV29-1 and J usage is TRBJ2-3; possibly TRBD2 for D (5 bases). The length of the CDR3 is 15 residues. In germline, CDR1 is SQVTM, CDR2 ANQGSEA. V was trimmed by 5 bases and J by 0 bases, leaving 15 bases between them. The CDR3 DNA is TGCAGCGTTCGATGGACTGTTCCTAGCACAGATACGCAGTATTTT. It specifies CSVRWTVPSTDTQYF.

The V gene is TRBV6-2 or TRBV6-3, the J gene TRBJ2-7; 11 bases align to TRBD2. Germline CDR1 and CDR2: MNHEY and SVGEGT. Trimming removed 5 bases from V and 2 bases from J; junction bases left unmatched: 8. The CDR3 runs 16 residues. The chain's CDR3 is CASSQGLAAMTYEQYF. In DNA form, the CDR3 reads TGTGCCAGCAGTCAGGGACTAGCGGCAATGACCTACGAGCAGTACTTC.

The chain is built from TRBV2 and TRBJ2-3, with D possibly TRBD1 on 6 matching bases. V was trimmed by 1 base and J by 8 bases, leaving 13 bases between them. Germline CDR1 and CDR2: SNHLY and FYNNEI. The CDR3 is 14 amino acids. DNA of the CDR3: TGTGCCAGCAGTGAAGAACGGACAGCCGGTACGCAGTATTTT. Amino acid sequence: CASSEERTAGTQYF.

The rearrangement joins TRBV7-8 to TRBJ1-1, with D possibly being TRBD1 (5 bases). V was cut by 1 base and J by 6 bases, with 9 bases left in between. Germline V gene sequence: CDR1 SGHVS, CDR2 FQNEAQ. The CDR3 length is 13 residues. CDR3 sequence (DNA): TGTGCCAGCAGCTTAGATCGGGGGGCTGAAGCTTTCTTT. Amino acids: CASSLDRGAEAFF.

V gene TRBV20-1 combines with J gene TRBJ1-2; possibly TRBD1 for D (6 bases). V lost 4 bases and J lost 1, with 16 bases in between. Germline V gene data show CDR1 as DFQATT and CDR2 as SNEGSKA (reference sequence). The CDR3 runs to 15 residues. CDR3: CSATDHRASNYGYTF. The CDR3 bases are TGCAGTGCTACAGACCACAGGGCTAGTAACTATGGCTACACCTTC.

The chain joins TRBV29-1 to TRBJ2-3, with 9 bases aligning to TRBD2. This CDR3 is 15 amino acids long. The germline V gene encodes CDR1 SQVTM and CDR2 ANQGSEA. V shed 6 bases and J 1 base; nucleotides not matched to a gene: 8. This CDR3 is CSVTGAGGRTDTQYF. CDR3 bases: TGCAGCGTGACGGGCGCGGGAGGGCGCACAGATACGCAGTATTTT.

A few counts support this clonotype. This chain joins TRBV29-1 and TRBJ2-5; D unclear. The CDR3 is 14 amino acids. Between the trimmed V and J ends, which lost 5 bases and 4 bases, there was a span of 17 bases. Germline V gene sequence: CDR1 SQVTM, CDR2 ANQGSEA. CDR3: CSVYTSPTGETQYF. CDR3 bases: TGCAGCGTTTATACCTCCCCCACTGGAGAGACCCAGTACTTC.

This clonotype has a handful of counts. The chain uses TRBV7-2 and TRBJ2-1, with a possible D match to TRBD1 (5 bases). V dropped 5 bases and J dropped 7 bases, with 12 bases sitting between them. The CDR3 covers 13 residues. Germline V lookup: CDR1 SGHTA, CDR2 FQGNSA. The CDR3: CASSPPDNNEQFF. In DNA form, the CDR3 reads TGTGCCAGCAGCCCGCCGGACAATAATGAGCAGTTCTTC.

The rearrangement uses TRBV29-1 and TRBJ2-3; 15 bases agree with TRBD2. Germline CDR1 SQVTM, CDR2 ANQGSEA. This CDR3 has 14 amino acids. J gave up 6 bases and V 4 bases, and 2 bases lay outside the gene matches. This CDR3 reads CSVGTSGRADTQYF. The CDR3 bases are TGCAGCGTTGGGACTAGCGGGAGGGCCGATACGCAGTATTTT.

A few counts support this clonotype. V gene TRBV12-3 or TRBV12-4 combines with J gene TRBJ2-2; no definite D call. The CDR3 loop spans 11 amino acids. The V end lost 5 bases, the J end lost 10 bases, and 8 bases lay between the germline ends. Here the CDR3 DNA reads TGTGCCAGCAGTAAAGTTATGGAGCTGTTTTTT. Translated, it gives CASSKVMELFF.

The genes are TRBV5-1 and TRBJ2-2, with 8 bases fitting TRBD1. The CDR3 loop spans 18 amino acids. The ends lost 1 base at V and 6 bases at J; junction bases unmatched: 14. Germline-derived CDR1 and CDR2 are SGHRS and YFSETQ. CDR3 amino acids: CASSLNFFSRGQAGELFF. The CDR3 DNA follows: TGCGCCAGCAGCTTGAACTTTTTTAGCAGGGGGCAGGCCGGGGAGCTGTTTTTT. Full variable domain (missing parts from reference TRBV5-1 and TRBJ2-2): KAGVTQTPRYLIKTRGQQVTLSCSPISGHRSVSWYQQTPGQGLQFLFEYFSETQRNKGNFPGRFSGRQFSNSRSEMNVSTLELGDSALYLCASSLNFFSRGQAGELFFGEGSRLTVL.

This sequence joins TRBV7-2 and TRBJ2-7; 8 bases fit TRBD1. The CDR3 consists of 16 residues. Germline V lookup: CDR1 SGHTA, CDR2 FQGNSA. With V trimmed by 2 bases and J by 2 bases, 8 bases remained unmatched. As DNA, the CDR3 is TGTGCCAGCAGCTTATCTTCCGGGACAGGACCCTACGAGCAGTACTTC. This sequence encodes CASSLSSGTGPYEQYF.

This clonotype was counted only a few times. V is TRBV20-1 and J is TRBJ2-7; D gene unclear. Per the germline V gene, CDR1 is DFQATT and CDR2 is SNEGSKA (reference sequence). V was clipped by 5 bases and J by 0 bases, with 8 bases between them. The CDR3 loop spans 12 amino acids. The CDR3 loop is CSAGRSSYEQYF. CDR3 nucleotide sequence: TGCAGTGCTGGGCGGAGCTCCTACGAGCAGTACTTC.

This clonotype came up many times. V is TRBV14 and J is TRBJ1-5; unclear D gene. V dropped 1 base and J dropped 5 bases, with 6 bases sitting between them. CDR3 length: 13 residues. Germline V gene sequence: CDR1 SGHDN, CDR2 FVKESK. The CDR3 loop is CASSQAVHQPQHF. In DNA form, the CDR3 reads TGTGCCAGCAGCCAAGCCGTTCATCAGCCCCAGCATTTT.

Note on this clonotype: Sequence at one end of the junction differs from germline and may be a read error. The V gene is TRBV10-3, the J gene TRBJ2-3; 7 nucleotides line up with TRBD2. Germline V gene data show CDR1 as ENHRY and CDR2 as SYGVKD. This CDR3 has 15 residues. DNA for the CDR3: TGTACCATCAGTGAGTCGAAGCGGGGTGGGGATACGCAGTATTTT. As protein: CTISESKRGGDTQYF.

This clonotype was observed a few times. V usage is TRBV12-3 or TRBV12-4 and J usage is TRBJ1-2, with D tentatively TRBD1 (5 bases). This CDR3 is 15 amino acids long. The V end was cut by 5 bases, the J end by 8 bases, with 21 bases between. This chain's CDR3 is CASSPRGLGTIGYTF. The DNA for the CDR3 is TGTGCCAGCAGTCCCCGAGGGTTGGGGACTATCGGCTACACCTTC.

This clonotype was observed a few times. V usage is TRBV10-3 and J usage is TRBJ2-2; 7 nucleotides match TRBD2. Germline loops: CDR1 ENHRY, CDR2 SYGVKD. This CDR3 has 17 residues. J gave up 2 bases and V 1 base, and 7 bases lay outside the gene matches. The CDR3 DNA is TGTGCCATCAGTGAGTTACCTAGCGGAGGTAACACCGGGGAGCTGTTTTTT. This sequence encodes CAISELPSGGNTGELFF.

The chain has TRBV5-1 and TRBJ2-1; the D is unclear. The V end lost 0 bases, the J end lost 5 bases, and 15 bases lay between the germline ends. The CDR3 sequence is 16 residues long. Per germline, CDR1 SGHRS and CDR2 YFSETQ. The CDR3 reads CASSLEVFGGNNEQFF. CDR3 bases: TGCGCCAGCAGCTTGGAGGTCTTTGGTGGGAACAATGAGCAGTTCTTC.

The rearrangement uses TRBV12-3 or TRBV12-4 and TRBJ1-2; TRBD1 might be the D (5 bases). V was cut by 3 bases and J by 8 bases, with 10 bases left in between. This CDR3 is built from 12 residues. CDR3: CASSFVGHGYTF. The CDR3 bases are TGTGCCAGCAGTTTTGTGGGGCACGGCTACACCTTC.